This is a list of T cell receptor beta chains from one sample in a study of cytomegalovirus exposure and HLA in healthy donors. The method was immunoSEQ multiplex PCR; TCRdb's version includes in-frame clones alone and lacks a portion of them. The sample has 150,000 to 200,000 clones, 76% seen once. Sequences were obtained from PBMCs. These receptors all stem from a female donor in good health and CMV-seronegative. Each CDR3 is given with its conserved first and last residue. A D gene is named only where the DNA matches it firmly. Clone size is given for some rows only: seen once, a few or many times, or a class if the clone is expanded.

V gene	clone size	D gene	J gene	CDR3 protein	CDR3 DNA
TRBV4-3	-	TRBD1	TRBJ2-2	CASSQDRNRGYTGELFF	TGCGCCAGCAGCCAAGATAGGAACAGGGGTTACACCGGGGAGCTGTTTTTT
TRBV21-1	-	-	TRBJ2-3	CARGGSLDTQYF	TGTGCCAGGGGCGGGAGTTTAGATACGCAGTATTTT
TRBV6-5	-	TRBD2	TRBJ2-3	CASSPRGGGTDTQYF	TGTGCCAGCAGTCCTCGGGGGGGCGGCACAGATACGCAGTATTTT
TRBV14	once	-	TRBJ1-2	CASSRDLSYGYTF	TGTGCCAGCAGCCGAGACCTTAGCTATGGCTACACCTTC
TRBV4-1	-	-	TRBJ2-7	CASSRQVTTYEQYF	TGCGCCAGCAGCCGACAGGTCACGACCTACGAGCAGTACTTC
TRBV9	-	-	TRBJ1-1	CASSVDSGKNTEAFF	TGTGCCAGCAGCGTAGATTCAGGAAAGAACACTGAAGCTTTCTTT
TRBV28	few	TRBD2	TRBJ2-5	CASSFHTSGQETQYF	TGTGCCAGCAGTTTCCATACTAGCGGGCAAGAGACCCAGTACTTC
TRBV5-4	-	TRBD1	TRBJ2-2	CASSSRGQGRTGELFF	TGTGCCAGCAGCTCTCGGGGACAGGGGAGAACCGGGGAGCTGTTTTTT
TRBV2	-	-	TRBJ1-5	CASSPVTGVQPQHF	TGTGCCAGCAGTCCAGTCACCGGGGTTCAGCCCCAGCATTTT
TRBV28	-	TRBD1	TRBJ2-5	CASRSGTGYRGRQETQYF	TGTGCCAGCAGGTCCGGGACAGGGTATCGGGGCCGTCAAGAGACCCAGTACTTC
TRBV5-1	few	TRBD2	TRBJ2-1	CASSSSGGLNEQFF	TGCGCCAGCAGCTCTAGCGGGGGTCTCAATGAGCAGTTCTTC
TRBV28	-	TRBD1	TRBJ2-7	CASRRTGKGEQYF	TGTGCCAGCAGAAGGACAGGGAAGGGGGAGCAGTACTTC
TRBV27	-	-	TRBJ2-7	CASSLGGTYEQYF	TGTGCCAGCAGTCTCGGCGGGACCTACGAGCAGTACTTC
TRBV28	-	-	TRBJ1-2	CATFREIIYGYTF	TGTGCCACATTCAGGGAAATAATCTATGGCTACACCTTC
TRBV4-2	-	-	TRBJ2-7	CASRKNPEEGFYEQYF	TGTGCCAGCAGGAAAAACCCCGAGGAGGGTTTCTACGAGCAGTACTTC
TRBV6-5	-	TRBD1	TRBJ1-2	CASRGLDRGDYGYTF	TGTGCCAGCAGGGGTCTCGACAGGGGAGACTATGGCTACACCTTC
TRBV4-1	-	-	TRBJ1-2	CASSRRELGGGYTF	TGCGCCAGCAGCCGAAGGGAGTTAGGGGGAGGCTACACCTTC
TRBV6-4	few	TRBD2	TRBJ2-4	CASSDPLSGRFVGAKNIQYF	TGTGCCAGCAGTGACCCCCTGAGCGGGAGATTTGTCGGAGCCAAAAACATTCAGTACTTC
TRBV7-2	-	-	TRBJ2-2	CASSHNTGELFF	TGTGCCAGCAGCCACAATACCGGGGAGCTGTTTTTT
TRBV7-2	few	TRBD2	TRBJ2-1	CASSPPGTSGGGKFF	TGTGCCAGCAGCCCCCCCGGGACTAGCGGGGGGGGGAAGTTCTTC
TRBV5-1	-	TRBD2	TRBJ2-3	CASRALAGVATDTQYF	TGCGCTAGCAGAGCACTAGCGGGAGTTGCGACAGATACGCAGTATTTT
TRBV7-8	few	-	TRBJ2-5	CASSFRGGRGETQYF	TGTGCCAGCAGCTTCCGAGGAGGACGTGGGGAGACCCAGTACTTC
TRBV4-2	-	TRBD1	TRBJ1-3	CASSRGQGSGNTIYF	TGTGCCAGCAGCCGAGGACAGGGATCTGGAAACACCATATATTTT
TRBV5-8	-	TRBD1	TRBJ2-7	CASSPKIKTGTRAGEQYF	TGTGCCAGCAGCCCGAAGATAAAGACAGGGACAAGGGCTGGCGAGCAGTACTTC
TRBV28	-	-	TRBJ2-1	CASSPRTSSSYNEQFF	TGTGCCAGCAGTCCGAGGACTTCAAGCTCCTACAATGAGCAGTTCTTC
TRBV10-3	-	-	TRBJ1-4	CAISERGLRSGEKLFF	TGTGCCATCAGTGAGAGGGGACTGAGGTCGGGGGAAAAACTGTTTTTT
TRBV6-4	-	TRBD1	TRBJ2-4	CASKIQGIAKNSQYF	TGTGCCAGCAAGATACAGGGGATAGCCAAAAACAGTCAGTACTTC